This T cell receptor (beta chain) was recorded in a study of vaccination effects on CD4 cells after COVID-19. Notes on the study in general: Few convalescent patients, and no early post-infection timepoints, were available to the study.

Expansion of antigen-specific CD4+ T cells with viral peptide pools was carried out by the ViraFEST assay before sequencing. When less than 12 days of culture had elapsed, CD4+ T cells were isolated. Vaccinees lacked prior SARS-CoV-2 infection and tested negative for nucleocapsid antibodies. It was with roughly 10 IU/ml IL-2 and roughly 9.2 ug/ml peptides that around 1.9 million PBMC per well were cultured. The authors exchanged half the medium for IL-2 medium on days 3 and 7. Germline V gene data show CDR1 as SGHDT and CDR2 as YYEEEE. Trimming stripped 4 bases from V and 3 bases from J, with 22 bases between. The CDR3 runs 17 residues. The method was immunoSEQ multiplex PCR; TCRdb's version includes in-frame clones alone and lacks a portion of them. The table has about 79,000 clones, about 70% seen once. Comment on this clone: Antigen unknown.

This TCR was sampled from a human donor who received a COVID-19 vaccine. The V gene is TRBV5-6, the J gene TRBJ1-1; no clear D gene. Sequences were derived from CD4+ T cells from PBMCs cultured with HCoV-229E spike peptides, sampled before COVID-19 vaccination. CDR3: CASSPGAVRWSDTEAFF. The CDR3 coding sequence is TGTGCCAGCAGCCCAGGTGCGGTTCGTTGGTCCGACACTGAAGCTTTCTTT.